This passage covers 4 T cell receptor beta chains from one sample sequenced in a study of metastatic and nonmetastatic thyroid tumors. Patients had received no treatment of any kind before thyroid surgery. TCRdb reprocessed the PCR reads using MiXCR. The sample lists 9,900 or so clones, roughly 9.8% occurring once. The sample comprised tumor tissue. These receptors were collected from a female donor with papillary thyroid cancer or a benign thyroid nodule (not recorded which). Some clones in this sample may be carry-over from other donors' samples.

In DNA form, the CDR3 reads TGTGCCAGCCAACCGGGACGCCGCCCCTACGAGCAGTACTTC. This translates into CASQPGRRPYEQYF. The chain combines TRBV28 with TRBJ2-7; D tentatively reads TRBD1 or TRBD2 (5 bases each). V was shortened by 8 bases and J by 2 bases, with 16 bases between the two germline ends. Germline loops: CDR1 MDHEN, CDR2 SYDVKM. The CDR3 runs 14 residues. Together with reference TRBV28 and TRBJ2-7, the CDR3 gives the full variable domain: DVKVTQSSRYLVKRTGEKVFLECVQDMDHENMFWYRQDPGLGLRLIYFSYDVKMKEKGDIPEGYSVSREKKERFSLILESASTNQTSMYLCASQPGRRPYEQYFGPGTRLTVT.

This clone is large in the sample. The chain carries TRBV6-7 and TRBJ1-2, with TRBD1 matching over 11 bases. TRBV6-7 is identified as an open reading frame with a role that is uncertain. The CDR3 is made up of 13 amino acids. Germline trimming cut 10 bases from V and 4 bases from J; bases unmatched to any gene: 5. As DNA, the CDR3 is TGTGCCAAATGGGACAGGGGGACCTATGGCTACACCTTC. This codes for CAKWDRGTYGYTF.

This sequence joins TRBV20-1 and TRBJ1-5; TRBD1 is a possible D gene (5 bases). The V and J ends lost 4 bases and 2 bases respectively, with 15 bases between them. The CDR3 runs to 15 residues. CDR1 and CDR2 (germline): DFQATT, SNEGSKA (reference sequence). The CDR3 coding sequence is TGCAGTGCTATTTTTGGCGGGGGGGGCAATCAGCCCCAGCATTTT. Translated, it gives CSAIFGGGGNQPQHF.

There are many counts of this clone. The chain links TRBV2 to TRBJ2-3; D ambiguous. Looked up from germline, CDR1 is SNHLY and CDR2 is FYNNEI. The length of the CDR3 is 16 residues. Trimming shortened V by 7 bases and J by 0 bases, and 17 bases separated the two germline ends. CDR3 nucleotide sequence: TGTGCCAGCATGAGGCCCCCGAAAAAAAGCACAGATACGCAGTATTTT. This sequence encodes CASMRPPKKSTDTQYF.